Listed below are T cell receptor beta chains from one sample, sequenced in a study of shared clonotypes between healthy human individuals. Generated by immunoSEQ multiplex PCR, the TCRdb table keeps only in-frame clones and is missing some. The table has a few million clones, more than 80% seen once. The sample comprised naive CD4+ T cells sorted from blood. The receptors were gathered from a man aged 18 to 29 in good health. CDR3s include the opening cysteine and the closing phenylalanine or tryptophan. The D gene is left open where the match is weak. The size of a clone is reported for some rows only, either as once, few or many, or as a class for expanded clones.

>TRBD1|TRBJ2-3|once|TRBV4-3
TGCGCCAGCAGCTTAACAGGGGGGCCAGATACGCAGTATTTT
CASSLTGGPDTQYF
>.|TRBJ1-5|.|TRBV2
TGTGCCAGCAGGGTGGGGGGGATTCTCGGCAATCAGCCCCAGCATTTT
CASRVGGILGNQPQHF
>.|TRBJ2-6|.|TRBV11-2
TGTGCCAGCAGCCCGCTTCGGAGGGGGCAGGGCGGGGCCAACGTCCTGACTTTC
CASSPLRRGQGGANVLTF
>.|TRBJ2-7|.|TRBV30
TGTGCCTGGAACCATTACGGAAGGGGAAAGGCCTACGAGCAGTACTTC
CAWNHYGRGKAYEQYF
>.|TRBJ1-4|.|TRBV27
TGTGCCAGCAGTTTTACTGGGGGCGGGGGTGAAAAACTGTTTTTT
CASSFTGGGGEKLFF
>TRBD1|TRBJ2-7|.|TRBV2
TGTGCCTCCGCGAACAGGGGCGAGCAGTACTTC
CASANRGEQYF
>.|TRBJ2-7|.|TRBV5-1
TGCGCCAGCAGCCAAGGGGCCATGGGGAGGAACGAGCAGTACTTC
CASSQGAMGRNEQYF
>TRBD2|TRBJ2-1|once|TRBV12-5
TGTGCTAGTGGCTCCGGGACTAGCGGGGGAAATGAGCAGTTCTTC
CASGSGTSGGNEQFF
>.|TRBJ2-6|.|TRBV10-2
TGCGCCAGCCGGGACACAAGCTCTGGGGCCAACGTCCTGACTTTC
CASRDTSSGANVLTF
>TRBD2|TRBJ2-7|.|TRBV5-4
TGTGCCAGCAGCTCGACTAGCGGGAGCTACGAGCAGTACTTC
CASSSTSGSYEQYF
>.|TRBJ2-2|.|TRBV2
TGTGCCAGCAGTGAGGAGGGGGCCGGGGAGCTGTTTTTT
CASSEEGAGELFF
>.|TRBJ2-5|.|TRBV4-1
TGCGCCAGCAGCCCACAGGCGCAAGAGACCCAGTACTTC
CASSPQAQETQYF
>.|TRBJ1-5|.|TRBV2
TGTGCCAGCAGTGAAGGGGGGCAGAGGCAGCCCCAGCATTTT
CASSEGGQRQPQHF
>.|TRBJ2-3|.|TRBV5-1
TGCGCCAGCAGCTCATCCCCCCAGGCAGCTACGCAGTATTTT
CASSSSPQAATQYF
>TRBD1|TRBJ1-1|.|TRBV28
TGTGCCAGCAGTTCTCCAGGGGGCGCGGCTGAAGCTTTCTTT
CASSSPGGAAEAFF
>.|TRBJ1-1|.|TRBV9
TGTGCCAGCAGCGTACTGGGAGGGAACGGTTACACTGAAGCTTTCTTT
CASSVLGGNGYTEAFF
>TRBD1|TRBJ2-7|.|TRBV5-1
TGCGCCAGCAGCTTGGCGTTAGGACAGGTACTCGAGCAGTACTTC
CASSLALGQVLEQYF
>.|TRBJ1-1|.|TRBV6-1
TGTGCCAGCAGCGATCGATCAGGGGTCTCTACTGAAGCTTTCTTT
CASSDRSGVSTEAFF